Shown below are 11 T cell receptor beta chains from a single sample sequenced in a study of blood T cell repertoires in COVID-19. The assay was immunoSEQ multiplex PCR, and TCRdb's table has in-frame clones only and misses some. The sample holds 300,000 or so clones, 80% to 90% seen once. Sequencing input: peripheral blood. Source of these receptors: a woman aged 50 to 60 who had recovered from COVID-19.

The V gene is TRBV4-1, the J gene TRBJ2-2, with 7 nucleotides matching TRBD1. V shed 4 bases, J shed 6 bases, and the junction held 14 bases outside the gene matches. Germline CDR1 reads MGHRA; CDR2 reads YSYEKL. CDR3 length: 17 residues. The DNA for the CDR3 is TGCGCCAGCAGCCCCAAGGACAGGTCGATGGGGCCCGGGGAGCTGTTTTTT. It specifies CASSPKDRSMGPGELFF.

On this clone: Since a much larger clone is just one base distant, this may be a read error. This chain connects TRBV27 to TRBJ2-5; no clear D gene. Trimming took off 4 bases at V and 5 bases at J, with 5 bases between the two ends. CDR1 MNHEY and CDR2 SMNVEV come from the germline V gene (reference sequence). The CDR3 consists of 11 residues. The CDR3 is CASSSRETQYF. CDR3 nucleotide sequence: TGTGCCAGCAGTTCCCGGGAGACCCAGTACTTC.

The chain has TRBV7-9 and TRBJ2-1, with 7 bases fitting TRBD1. The CDR3 is 14 amino acids. CDR1 is SEHNR, CDR2 FQNEAQ, per germline (reference sequence). The V gene end was trimmed by 4 bases and the J gene end by 8 bases; junction bases not matched to a gene: 8. In nucleotides, the CDR3 is TGTGCCAGCAGCTCGGCGGTGAGGGGGCATGAGCAGTTCTTC. Protein: CASSSAVRGHEQFF.

The rearrangement uses TRBV2 and TRBJ2-7; 7 bases match TRBD1. In germline, CDR1 is SNHLY, CDR2 FYNNEI. CDR3 length: 11 amino acids. V was pared by 8 bases and J by 6 bases, with 4 bases of the junction left unmatched. CDR3 in DNA: TGTGCCAGCGGAGGACAGGTCGAGCAGTACTTC. Translation: CASGGQVEQYF.

The V call is TRBV15, the J call TRBJ2-3; 8 bases are a match to TRBD2. The CDR3 runs to 17 residues. Unmatched junction bases numbered 16, after V lost 7 bases and J lost 4 bases. The germline V gene encodes CDR1 LNHNV and CDR2 YYDKDF (reference sequence). Here the CDR3 reads CATTEGERELVSDTQYF. The CDR3, as DNA: TGTGCCACCACCGAGGGGGAGCGGGAGCTAGTGTCAGATACGCAGTATTTT.

J is TRBJ2-5 and V is TRBV11-3; TRBD2 matches at 14 bases. Germline V gene lookup returns CDR1 SGHNT and CDR2 YENEEA. Trimming cost V 6 bases and J 5 bases; bases outside gene matches: 8. The CDR3 is made up of 16 amino acids. In DNA form, the CDR3 reads TGTGCCAGCAGTCCCGGGACTAGCGGGAGTGGTGAGACCCAGTACTTC. Its translation is CASSPGTSGSGETQYF.

The J gene is TRBJ2-3, the V gene TRBV4-1; perhaps TRBD2 as D (7 bases). V was cut by 1 base and J by 4 bases, with 15 bases left in between. Germline V gene data show CDR1 as MGHRA and CDR2 as YSYEKL. The CDR3 totals 16 residues. CDR3 amino acids: CASSQGRAGGPDTQYF. The CDR3 coding sequence is TGCGCCAGCAGCCAAGGCCGTGCCGGGGGGCCAGATACGCAGTATTTT.

The chain combines TRBV6-5 with TRBJ1-1, with D possibly TRBD1 on 5 matching bases. Germline V gene lookup returns CDR1 MNHEY and CDR2 SVGAGI. CDR3 size: 12 residues. V was trimmed by 2 bases and J by 5 bases, leaving 6 bases between them. The CDR3 reads CASSYGGTEAFF. The CDR3 bases are TGTGCCAGCAGTTACGGGGGGACTGAAGCTTTCTTT.

V and J are TRBV6-6 and TRBJ1-6; perhaps TRBD1 as D (5 bases). The CDR3 totals 15 residues. Trimming cost V 5 bases and J 6 bases, with 14 bases left between them. Germline values: CDR1 MNHNY, CDR2 SVGAGI (reference sequence). The CDR3 spells CASSPSGSTNSPLHF. CDR3 nucleotides: TGTGCCAGCAGTCCCTCAGGGTCCACTAATTCACCCCTCCACTTT.

This chain joins TRBV4-3 and TRBJ2-7; 8 bases are shared with TRBD1. Germline V gene lookup returns CDR1 LGHNA and CDR2 YSLEER. V shed 0 bases and J 1 base; nucleotides not matched to a gene: 2. This CDR3 region has 15 residues. This chain's CDR3 is CASSQDRDRSYEQYF. DNA of the CDR3: TGCGCCAGCAGCCAAGACCGGGACAGGTCCTACGAGCAGTACTTC.

The chain combines TRBV18 with TRBJ1-1; D unresolved. CDR3 length: 13 residues. Germline assignment: CDR1 KGHSH and CDR2 LQKENI. The germline V and J ends were trimmed by 2 bases and 4 bases, with 8 bases remaining between them. DNA for the CDR3: TGTGCCAGCTCACCAGGGGAGGGCACTGAAGCTTTCTTT. Protein: CASSPGEGTEAFF.